The 17 T cell receptor beta chains reported below all come from one sample, sequenced in a study of shared clonotypes between healthy human individuals. Data came from immunoSEQ multiplex PCR; TCRdb stores just in-frame clones and leaves some out. The table shows around 450,000 clones, with around 75% occurring only once. The sample taken for sequencing was PBMCs. These receptors were obtained from a woman between 40 and 50 years old in good health. Some clones in this sample may be carry-over from other donors' samples.

This chain links TRBV7-3 with TRBJ2-6; D gene ambiguous. The CDR3 runs to 20 residues. Germline V CDR1 and CDR2: SGHTA, FQGTGA. V gave up 1 base and J gave up 0 bases, with 19 bases separating them. CDR3 in amino acids: CASSLNPASPIHSGANVLTF. The CDR3 nucleotides are TGTGCCAGCAGCTTAAATCCAGCGAGCCCTATACACTCTGGGGCCAACGTCCTGACTTTC.

The V call is TRBV18, the J call TRBJ2-7; D is unresolved. The V end was cut by 0 bases, the J end by 0 bases, with 6 bases between. In germline, CDR1 is KGHSH, CDR2 LQKENI. The CDR3 length is 14 residues. This CDR3 is CASSPPVSSYEQYF. The CDR3 DNA reads as TGTGCCAGCTCACCACCCGTCAGCTCCTACGAGCAGTACTTC.

The V gene is TRBV7-3, the J gene TRBJ2-2; D gene ambiguous. Germline V gene lookup returns CDR1 SGHTA and CDR2 FQGTGA. V was trimmed by 0 bases and J by 1 base, leaving 0 bases between them. The CDR3 covers 13 residues. The chain's CDR3 is CASSLTNTGELFF. The CDR3 DNA reads as TGTGCCAGCAGCTTAACGAACACCGGGGAGCTGTTTTTT.

In this sample, this clone turned up once. The chain employs TRBV5-8 and TRBJ1-4, with D uncertain. Germline V gene data show CDR1 as SGHTS and CDR2 as YDEGEE. V was clipped by 3 bases and J by 3 bases, with 6 bases between them. This CDR3 region has 13 residues. CDR3 coding DNA: TGTGCCAGCAGCTGGATGGCTAATGAAAAACTGTTTTTT. Its translation: CASSWMANEKLFF.

V and J are TRBV28 and TRBJ1-5; the match to TRBD1 covers 10 bases. CDR3 size: 16 residues. The germline V gene has CDR1 MDHEN and CDR2 SYDVKM. The V segment lost 5 bases and the J segment 6 bases; nucleotides outside the gene matches: 10. The DNA for the CDR3 is TGTGCCAGCAGTCCACCGGGACAGGGGTTAGGTCAGCCCCAGCATTTT. Amino acid sequence: CASSPPGQGLGQPQHF.

This clone was detected only once. The chain has TRBV5-4 and TRBJ2-1, with 8 bases lining up with TRBD2. The CDR3 has 15 residues. The J segment lost 5 bases and the V segment lost 5 bases, leaving 9 bases of the junction unmatched. Germline assignment: CDR1 SGHNT and CDR2 YYREEE (reference sequence). In nucleotides, the CDR3 is TGTGCCAGCAGACCTGGGACTAGTCTGAACAATGAGCAGTTCTTC. Translating gives CASRPGTSLNNEQFF.

The CDR3 DNA follows: TGTGCCAGCAGCTTAGAAGGGGCGCTGAATGAAAAACTGTTTTTT. It specifies CASSLEGALNEKLFF. The chain uses TRBV11-2 and TRBJ1-4; tentative D call: TRBD1 (5 bases). V shed 0 bases and J shed 5 bases, with 10 bases lying between them. This CDR3 contains 15 residues. CDR1 is SGHAT, CDR2 FQNNGV, per germline.

The J gene is TRBJ1-1, the V gene TRBV11-2; TRBD1 is a possible D gene (6 bases). Trimming removed 6 bases from V and 1 base from J, with 9 bases in between. The CDR3 is 13 residues long. CDR1 is SGHAT, CDR2 FQNNGV, per germline. The CDR3 is CASRGATNTEAFF. CDR3 nucleotides: TGTGCCAGCAGGGGGGCGACGAACACTGAAGCTTTCTTT.

The chain couples TRBV7-8 to TRBJ2-7, with no clear D. V lost 0 bases and J lost 7, with 10 bases in between. The germline V gene has CDR1 SGHVS and CDR2 FQNEAQ. This CDR3 spans 13 amino acids. DNA of the CDR3: TGTGCCAGCAGCTTAGCTGAATGGCGGGAGCAGTACTTC. It encodes CASSLAEWREQYF.

A remark on this clone: A single base separates this from a much larger clone, so it may be a read error. Other DNA sequences in the sample encode the same CDR3. The V and J genes are TRBV5-1 and TRBJ1-2; 8 nucleotides match TRBD1. The V gene's germline CDR1 is SGHRS and CDR2 YFSETQ. The CDR3 length is 14 residues. In DNA form, the CDR3 reads TGCGCTAGCAGCTTGGAGGGGACAGGTCCTCGCTACACCTTC. Amino acids: CASSLEGTGPRYTF.

The V call is TRBV18, the J call TRBJ1-2; D may be TRBD1 (6 bases). In germline, CDR1 is KGHSH, CDR2 LQKENI. V lost 2 bases to trimming and J lost 3 bases, with 13 bases between them. This CDR3 has 15 residues. The CDR3 reads CASSPSQGGDYGYTF. The CDR3 nucleotides are TGTGCCAGCTCACCATCACAGGGAGGGGACTATGGCTACACCTTC.

This clone was observed a few times. V and J are TRBV7-2 and TRBJ2-2, with D perhaps TRBD1 (6 bases). The germline CDR1 and CDR2 sequences are SGHTA and FQGNSA. With 5 bases removed from V and 7 bases from J, the gap between germline ends came to 23 bases. This CDR3 spans 17 amino acids. The CDR3 nucleotides read TGTGCCAGCAGCAGAACTCCCATCAGGGGTCGGGACGGGGAGCTGTTTTTT. Translation gives CASSRTPIRGRDGELFF. The entire variable domain, with the rest obtained from reference TRBV7-2 and TRBJ2-2, is as follows: GAGVSQSPSNKVTEKGKDVELRCDPISGHTALYWYRQSLGQGLEFLIYFQGNSAPDKSGLPSDRFSAERTGGSVSTLTIQRTQQEDSAVYLCASSRTPIRGRDGELFFGEGSRLTVL.

Of note for this clone: Other nucleotide sequences from this sample produce the same CDR3. This chain links TRBV7-2 with TRBJ1-1; the D gene is possibly TRBD1 (6 bases). CDR1 is SGHTA and CDR2 is FQGNSA in the germline V gene. The V gene lost 1 base and the J gene lost 3 bases, with 6 bases spanning the gap. The CDR3 runs to 13 residues. The CDR3 here is CASSLDRDTEAFF. CDR3 nucleotide sequence: TGTGCCAGCAGCTTAGACAGGGACACTGAAGCTTTCTTT.

The V call is TRBV9, the J call TRBJ2-7, with 8 bases matching TRBD1. The V segment lost 4 bases and the J segment 5 bases; nucleotides outside the gene matches: 14. The germline gives CDR1 SGDLS, CDR2 YYNGEE. This CDR3 region has 16 residues. The CDR3 DNA reads as TGTGCCAGCAGCTCGAGCCACCTGGACAGGGCCAACGAGCAGTACTTC. Translation gives CASSSSHLDRANEQYF.

This clone was seen only a few times. The chain has TRBV7-2 and TRBJ1-3, with TRBD1 matching 8 bases. Germline CDR1 is SGHTA and CDR2 is FQGNSA. The CDR3 spans 15 residues. The V segment lost 4 bases and the J segment 9 bases; nucleotides outside the gene matches: 11. CDR3 residues: CASSYQGARSGTIYF. DNA for the CDR3: TGTGCCAGCAGCTATCAGGGGGCTAGGTCGGGCACCATATATTTT.

The chain is built from TRBV9 and TRBJ2-2, with D tentatively TRBD2 (6 bases). Trimming shortened V by 6 bases and J by 5 bases, and 20 bases separated the two germline ends. Germline lookup yields CDR1 SGDLS and CDR2 YYNGEE. The CDR3 runs to 16 residues. The CDR3 here is CASTRQGRTATGELFF. As DNA, the CDR3 is TGTGCCAGCACCCGTCAAGGGAGGACTGCTACCGGGGAGCTGTTTTTT.

In its sample, this clone was seen once. The chain joins TRBV19 to TRBJ2-5; 8 bases are shared with TRBD2. With the DNA end fitting TRBJ2-7 better, the J assignment may be wrong. CDR1 is LNHDA and CDR2 is SQIVND in the germline V gene (reference sequence). CDR3 length: 15 residues. The CDR3 is CASSLTGTRGYEQYF. CDR3 nucleotides: TGTGCCAGTAGTTTGACCGGGACTAGAGGGTACGAGCAGTACTTC.